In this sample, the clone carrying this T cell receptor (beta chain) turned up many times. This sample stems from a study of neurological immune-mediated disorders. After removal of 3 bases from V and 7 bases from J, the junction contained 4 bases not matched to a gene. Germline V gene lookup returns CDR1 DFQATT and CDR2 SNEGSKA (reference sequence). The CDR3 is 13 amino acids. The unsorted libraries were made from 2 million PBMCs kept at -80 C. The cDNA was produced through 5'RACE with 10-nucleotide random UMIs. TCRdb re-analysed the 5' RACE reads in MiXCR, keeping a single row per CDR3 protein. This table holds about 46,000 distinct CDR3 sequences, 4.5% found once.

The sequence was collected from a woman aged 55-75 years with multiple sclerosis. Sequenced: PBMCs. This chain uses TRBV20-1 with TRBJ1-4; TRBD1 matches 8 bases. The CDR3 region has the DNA TGCAGTGCTAGCGCAGGGGGCCTTGAAAAACTGTTTTTT. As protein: CSASAGGLEKLFF.